The entry below describes one T cell receptor beta chain. Its antigen is currently unknown. Treatment meaning: oral pan-JAK inhibitor, 5-10 mg twice daily. This sample was included in a study of CD8+ T cells in alopecia areata. Looking at the study overall: Treated patients took oral tofacitinib at 5 to 10 mg twice daily. Tofacitinib therapy took 6 to 18 months; 6 months off drug came after.

Extracted from the samples, RNA was reverse transcribed into cDNA to serve as the sequencing template. Sequenced by immunoSEQ multiplex PCR; TCRdb stores in-frame clones only, minus some. The table shows fewer than 250,000 clones, with more than 55% occurring only once. V gave up 10 bases and J gave up 0 bases; unmatched junction bases: 11. The germline V gene encodes CDR1 LNHDA and CDR2 SQIVND (reference sequence). CDR3 length equals 16 residues. Findings and caveats of the study: Mouse data revealed clearer TCR sharing than patient data did, a gap possibly tied to HLA.

The rearrangement uses TRBV19 and TRBJ2-7, with TRBD1 matching 11 bases. This receptor was obtained from a human donor with alopecia areata. Specimen: CD4+ T cells sorted from blood, collected at week 4, from a patient treated with tofacitinib. DNA for the CDR3: TGTGCCACCCACACCCCAGGGACAGGGGGCTCCTACGAGCAGTACTTC. Translated, it gives CATHTPGTGGSYEQYF.